A selection of T cell receptor beta chains follows, all from one sample in a study of T-cell memory formation after mild COVID-19. TCRdb processed the 5' RACE reads anew with MiXCR; each CDR3 protein has one entry. The repertoire includes 250,000 to 300,000 distinct CDR3 sequences, 15% to 20% of them detected once, and 22% sits in the top ten. The specimen was PBMCs or a T cell subset sorted from them (not recorded which). The receptors here all came from a young man who had mild COVID-19 (a few samples of this study predate the infection). Cell type and time point are not known. Both conserved end residues are part of each CDR3. A D gene is named only where the DNA matches it firmly. Rows may omit the clone size; those that give it use once, few, many or a size class.

j_call clone_size v_call d_call cdr3_nt cdr3_aa
TRBJ2-1 few TRBV20-1 NA TGCAGGCCCCTAGGGCAGTTCTTC CRPLGQFF
TRBJ2-2 NA TRBV28 NA TGTGCCAGCAGTTTGGCGGGACTCGGAACCGGGGAGCTGTTTTTT CASSLAGLGTGELFF
TRBJ2-2 many TRBV9 NA TGTGCCAGCAGCGTAGCGGGCGTCGGGGAGCTGTTTTTT CASSVAGVGELFF
TRBJ1-1 few TRBV7-9 NA TGTGCCAGCAGCCCCCCGGGGGCCGCCACTGAAGCTTTCTTT CASSPPGAATEAFF
TRBJ1-4 NA TRBV6-1 NA TGTGCCAGCAGTGAAGCGTCTTCTGTATACAGGGAGTTACTTGACAAACTGTTTTTT CASSEASSVYRELLDKLFF
TRBJ2-1 NA TRBV29-1 NA TGCAGCGTGCCCCGGCGGTACTCCTACAATGAGCAGTTCTTC CSVPRRYSYNEQFF
TRBJ1-4 NA TRBV6-5 NA TGTGCCAGCTACCGAGCAACTAATGAAAAACTGTTTTTT CASYRATNEKLFF
TRBJ2-7 NA TRBV20-1 TRBD2 TGCAGTGCTAGAGACCTCAAGCGGGGCTCCTACGAGCAGTACTTC CSARDLKRGSYEQYF
TRBJ1-5 NA TRBV7-2 NA TGTGCCAGCAGCCCCCATACACGAGGTGGCAATCAGCCCCAGCATTTT CASSPHTRGGNQPQHF
TRBJ1-1 many TRBV20-1 TRBD1 TGCAGTGCTAGAGATGGGGAAACAGGGGACACTGAAGCTTTCTTT CSARDGETGDTEAFF
TRBJ2-3 NA TRBV7-3 NA TGTGCCAGCAGCTTGACCGCGGGGGCCACAGATACGCAGTATTTT CASSLTAGATDTQYF
TRBJ2-1 few TRBV5-1 NA TGCGCCAGCACCAGCGCCGGGGCGGGGAATGAGCAGTTCTTC CASTSAGAGNEQFF
TRBJ2-7 few TRBV9 NA TGTGCCAGCAGCGTAAACGAGGCGTTCTCCTACGAGCAGTACTTC CASSVNEAFSYEQYF
TRBJ1-2 few TRBV20-1 TRBD1 TGCAGTGCTATGACAGGGTATGGCTACACCTTC CSAMTGYGYTF
TRBJ2-1 NA TRBV10-1 TRBD2 TGCGCCAGCAGTGAGGCCGCGGGGGTCAATGAGCAGTTCTTC CASSEAAGVNEQFF
TRBJ2-1 NA TRBV7-3 TRBD2 TGTGCCAGCAGCTTAGTTGGCGGGGGACGATACAATGAGCAGTTCTTC CASSLVGGGRYNEQFF
TRBJ2-2 NA TRBV28 NA TGTGCCAGCAGTTTACCGACGATGCCGCGCCCGGTTTCCGGGGAGCTGTTTTTT CASSLPTMPRPVSGELFF
TRBJ2-6 NA TRBV12-3/TRBV12-4 TRBD2 TGTGCCAGCAGTGCTTCTAGCGGGGCTAGCTCTGGGGCCAACGTCCTGACTTTC CASSASSGASSGANVLTF
TRBJ2-7 NA TRBV5-1 TRBD1 TGCGCCAGCAGCCTCGGGACAGGACCGACTACGAGACAGTACTTC CASSLGTGPTTRQYF
TRBJ2-5 NA TRBV28 NA TGTGCCAGCAGTTCTAGAATGGACAGCAGCATGGAGACCCAGTACTTC CASSSRMDSSMETQYF
TRBJ2-1 many TRBV7-2 TRBD1 TGTGCCAGCAGCCGACAGGGGGTGGGATCCAATGAGCAGTTCTTC CASSRQGVGSNEQFF
TRBJ1-1 few TRBV20-1 TRBD1 TGCAGTGCACCAGACAGGGGAGCGAGTGAAGCTTTCTTT CSAPDRGASEAFF
TRBJ2-1 many TRBV5-1 TRBD2 TGCGCCAGCAGCTTGGACGGGGGGTTCAATGAGCAGTTCTTC CASSLDGGFNEQFF
TRBJ2-7 few TRBV4-3 TRBD2 TGCGCCAGCAGCCAAGGCGGGGGGGCCTGGGAGCAGTACTTC CASSQGGGAWEQYF
TRBJ1-1 few TRBV20-1 NA TGCAGCCCACGGCAGGGGACTGAAGCTTTCTTT CSPRQGTEAFF
TRBJ2-1 few TRBV24-1 TRBD2 TGTGCCACCAGTGAAAGCGGGGGTATCTACAATGAGCAGTTCTTC CATSESGGIYNEQFF
TRBJ2-1 NA TRBV19 NA TGTGCCAGTAGTATGGTTGGCAATGAGCAGTTCTTC CASSMVGNEQFF
TRBJ2-1 many TRBV5-4 TRBD2 TGTGCCAGCAGCGAGACTAGCGGGGGGGAAAATGAGCAGTTCTTC CASSETSGGENEQFF
TRBJ2-6 once TRBV12-3/TRBV12-4 TRBD1 TGTGCCAGCAATCCCCTGGGGACAGGGGGCCCCCCCGGGGCCAACGTCCTGACTTTC CASNPLGTGGPPGANVLTF
TRBJ2-3 NA TRBV5-4 NA TGTGCCAGCAGGGGGCAGGGAAGCACAGATACGCAGTATTTT CASRGQGSTDTQYF
TRBJ2-5 few TRBV19 NA TGTGCCAGTACCGAGGGTCAGGGTAACCAAGAGACCCAGTACTTC CASTEGQGNQETQYF
TRBJ1-4 few TRBV5-6 NA TGTGCCAGCAGCTCTACCCTACCGGGGAAACGGAATGAAAAACTGTTTTTT CASSSTLPGKRNEKLFF
TRBJ1-1 NA TRBV5-1 NA TGCGCCAGCAGCTTCGACAAGAACACTGAAGCTTTCTTT CASSFDKNTEAFF
TRBJ2-2 few TRBV5-1 NA TGCGCCAGCAGCTTGGTTCGGGTCAACACCGGGGAGCTGTTTTTT CASSLVRVNTGELFF
TRBJ2-3 few TRBV2 TRBD2 TGTGCCTCATCTAGCGGGGACACAGATACGCAGTATTTT CASSSGDTDTQYF
TRBJ2-1 NA TRBV12-3/TRBV12-4 TRBD2 TGTGCCAGCACCCACCCGGGACTAAGCCATGAGCAGTTCTTC CASTHPGLSHEQFF
TRBJ2-2 NA TRBV5-1 NA TGCGCCAGCAGATCCCCCGACAGAGCGAACACCGGGGAGCTGTTTTTT CASRSPDRANTGELFF
TRBJ1-2 NA TRBV7-2 TRBD1 TGTGCCAGCAGCTTCGTCTCGTCCGGGACAGCCTATGGCTACACCTTC CASSFVSSGTAYGYTF
TRBJ1-5 NA TRBV7-2 NA TGTGCCAGCAGTTCTAGCCCCATTCAGCCCCAGCATTTT CASSSSPIQPQHF
TRBJ2-1 few TRBV7-9 TRBD1 TGTGCCAGCAGTCCGGGACAGGGGCCCAATGAGCAGTTCTTC CASSPGQGPNEQFF
TRBJ2-5 NA TRBV5-1 NA TGCGCCAGCAGCTCAAACTTCCAGACCCAGTACTTC CASSSNFQTQYF
TRBJ1-4 NA TRBV4-3 TRBD1 TGCGCCAGCAGCCTAATACAGGGGGCTCGGGAAAAACTGTTTTTT CASSLIQGAREKLFF
TRBJ2-1 few TRBV12-3/TRBV12-4 TRBD1 TGTGCCAGCAGTCCCGGACAGGGCTATGCCAATGAGCAGTTCTTC CASSPGQGYANEQFF
TRBJ2-3 NA TRBV7-2 NA TGTGCCAGCAGCCCTGGGGCGGGCCTGAGCACAGATACGCAGTATTTT CASSPGAGLSTDTQYF
TRBJ2-2 once TRBV7-3 NA TGTGCCAGCAGCTCGCCGCAGGGCCTGAACACCGGGGAGCTGATTTTT CASSSPQGLNTGELIF
TRBJ1-1 NA TRBV19 NA TGTGCCAGTAGCTGGACCAGGACCAACACTGGAGCTTTCTTT CASSWTRTNTGAFF
TRBJ1-1 NA TRBV11-3 NA TGTGCCAGCAGCAACGGGGGGCCGGGGACTGAAGCTTTCTTT CASSNGGPGTEAFF
TRBJ1-1 few TRBV7-9 NA TGTGCCAGCAGCTTAGCGGCAGGGAAGAACACTGAAGCTTTCTTT CASSLAAGKNTEAFF
TRBJ1-3 few TRBV7-3 NA TGTGCCAGCAGCCCGGGCGGGCTCGGAAACACCATATATTTT CASSPGGLGNTIYF
TRBJ2-2 NA TRBV7-9 NA TGTGCCAGCTACACCGGGGAGCTGTTTTTT CASYTGELFF
TRBJ2-5 NA TRBV20-1 NA TGCAGTGCTCCGATTCAGGGCGGAGAGACCCAGTACTTC CSAPIQGGETQYF
TRBJ2-1 NA TRBV4-2 TRBD2 TGTGCCAGCAGCCAATATAGCGGGTCGTACAATGAGCAGTTCTTC CASSQYSGSYNEQFF
TRBJ2-1 many TRBV7-9 TRBD2 TGTGCCAGCCCCCGGGGGGGCGAAGTCGGGAGCTCCTACAATGAGCAGTTCTTC CASPRGGEVGSSYNEQFF
TRBJ2-7 NA TRBV4-1 TRBD2 TGCGCCAGCAGCCAGGGGGGGGGGACTTACGAGCAGTACTTC CASSQGGGTYEQYF
TRBJ1-1 few TRBV5-1 NA TGCGCCAGCAGCTTGGACAGAGCGAACACTGAAGCTTTCTTT CASSLDRANTEAFF
TRBJ2-2 once TRBV15 NA TGTGCCACCAGCGGCCATATGATTGCCGGGGAGCTGTTTTTT CATSGHMIAGELFF
TRBJ2-2 NA TRBV10-3 TRBD2 TGTGCCATCAGTTTAGCGGGGGAGTACACCGGGGAGCTGTTTTTT CAISLAGEYTGELFF
TRBJ2-1 few TRBV2 TRBD2 TGTGCCAGCTCAGGGGCTAGCGGGGGGGCCCCGCAGTTCTTC CASSGASGGAPQFF
TRBJ1-5 NA TRBV7-9 NA TGTGCCAGCAGCTTGGGGGACATCAGCAATCAGCCCCAGCATTTT CASSLGDISNQPQHF